This T cell receptor (beta chain) was captured in a study of Graves' ophthalmopathy and Graves' hyperthyroidism. No donor had other autoimmune disease, uncontrolled infection, pregnancy or lactation. Amplifying from RNA transcripts, the study obtained TCR beta CDR3 regions. Second-round multiplex PCR came after a first-round RT-PCR that employed HTBI primers. TCRdb re-analysed the multiplex PCR reads in MiXCR, keeping a single row per CDR3 protein. Of a few hundred thousand distinct CDR3 sequences in the sample, approximately 35% are singletons; the top ten hold about 4.6%. Germline V lookup: CDR1 DFQATT, CDR2 SNEGSKA (reference sequence). The CDR3 totals 17 residues.

The chain couples TRBV20-1 to TRBJ2-5, with D possibly matching TRBD2 (5 bases). TRBJ2-7 explains the end of the DNA better; the J call may be wrong. The sequence was obtained from an adult man with Graves' hyperthyroidism. The source material was peripheral blood or thyroid tissue (not recorded which). CDR3 DNA sequence: TGCAGTGCCAAAGGACCACGTTATGAGGGAGTTTACTACGAGCAGTACTTC. Residues: CSAKGPRYEGVYYEQYF.